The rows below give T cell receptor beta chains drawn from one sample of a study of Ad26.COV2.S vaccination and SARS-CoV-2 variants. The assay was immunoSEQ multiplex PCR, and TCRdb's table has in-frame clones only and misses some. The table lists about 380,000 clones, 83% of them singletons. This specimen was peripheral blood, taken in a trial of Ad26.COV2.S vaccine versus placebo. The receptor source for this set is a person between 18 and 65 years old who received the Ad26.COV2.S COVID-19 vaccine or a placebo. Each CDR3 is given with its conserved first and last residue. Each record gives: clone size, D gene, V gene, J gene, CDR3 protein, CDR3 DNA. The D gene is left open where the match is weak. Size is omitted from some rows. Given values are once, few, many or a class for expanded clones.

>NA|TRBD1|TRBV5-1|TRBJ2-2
CASSPQGGGTGELFF
TGCGCCAGCAGCCCTCAAGGGGGCGGCACCGGGGAGCTGTTTTTT
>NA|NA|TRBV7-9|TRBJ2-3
CASSADLIADTQYF
TGTGCCAGCAGCGCAGACCTGATTGCAGATACGCAGTATTTT
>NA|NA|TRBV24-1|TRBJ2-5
CATSDLWTQYF
TGTGCCACCAGTGATTTGTGGACCCAGTACTTC
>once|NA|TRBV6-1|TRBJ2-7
CASSEGLSYEQYF
TGTGCCAGCAGTGAAGGGCTCTCCTACGAGCAGTACTTC
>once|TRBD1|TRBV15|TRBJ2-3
CATSPTGIYTDTQYF
TGTGCCACCAGCCCGACAGGGATTTACACAGATACGCAGTATTTT
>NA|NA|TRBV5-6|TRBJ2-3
CASGSLDTQYF
TGTGCCTCTGGCTCTCTAGATACGCAGTATTTT
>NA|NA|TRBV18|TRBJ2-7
CASSPGGVDVYEQYF
TGTGCCAGCTCGCCCGGGGGTGTTGACGTCTACGAGCAGTACTTC
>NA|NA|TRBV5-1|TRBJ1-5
CASSPGDVFGQPQHF
TGCGCCAGCAGCCCTGGGGATGTGTTTGGGCAGCCCCAGCATTTT
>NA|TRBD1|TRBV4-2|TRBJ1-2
CASSQDAQGARNYGYTF
TGTGCCAGCAGCCAAGACGCACAGGGGGCGAGGAACTATGGCTACACCTTC
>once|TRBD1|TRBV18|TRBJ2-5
CASSPRTGAGETQYF
TGTGCCAGCTCACCTCGGACAGGGGCCGGAGAGACCCAGTACTTC
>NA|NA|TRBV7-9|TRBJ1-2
CASSLGSQAGDGYTF
TGTGCCAGCAGCTTAGGAAGCCAGGCTGGGGATGGCTACACCTTC
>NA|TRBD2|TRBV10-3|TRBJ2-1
CAISGPPEREDNEQFF
TGTGCCATCAGTGGGCCTCCGGAGCGGGAGGACAATGAGCAGTTCTTC
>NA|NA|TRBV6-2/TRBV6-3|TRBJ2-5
CASSNRAFETQYF
TGTGCCAGCAGCAATAGGGCCTTTGAGACCCAGTACTTC
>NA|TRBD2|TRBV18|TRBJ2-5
CASSLKSGGSETQYF
TGTGCCAGCTCACTTAAAAGCGGGGGGTCGGAGACCCAGTACTTC
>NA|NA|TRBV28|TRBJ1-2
CASSGRLANYGYTF
TGTGCCAGCAGTGGACGCCTAGCTAACTATGGCTACACCTTC
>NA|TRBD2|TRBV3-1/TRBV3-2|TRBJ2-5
CASSPGTSGAKTQYF
TGTGCCAGCAGCCCTGGGACTAGCGGGGCCAAGACCCAGTACTTC
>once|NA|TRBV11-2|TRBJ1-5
CASSYDGDQPQHF
TGTGCCAGCAGCTACGACGGAGATCAGCCCCAGCATTTT
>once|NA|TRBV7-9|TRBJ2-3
CASSLRRGF
TGTGCCAGCAGCCTGAGACGGGGCTTT
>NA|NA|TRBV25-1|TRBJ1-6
CASGGEVSPLHF
TGTGCCAGCGGAGGGGAAGTCTCACCCCTCCACTTT
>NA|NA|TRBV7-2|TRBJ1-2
CASTLSDSPRYTF
TGTGCCAGCACACTGTCCGACAGCCCCCGCTACACCTTC
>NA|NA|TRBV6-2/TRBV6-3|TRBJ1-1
CASSYSGSSFTEAFF
TGTGCCAGCAGTTACTCGGGCAGCAGCTTCACTGAAGCTTTCTTT
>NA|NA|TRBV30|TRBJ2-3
CAWSSGVMTDTQYF
TGTGCCTGGAGTTCTGGTGTTATGACAGATACGCAGTATTTT